The 18 T cell receptor beta chains given below trace back to one sample, sequenced in a study of T cell changes during pregnancy in multiple sclerosis. TCRdb keeps only in-frame clones here, not all; method: immunoSEQ multiplex PCR. In the table there are roughly 40,000 clones, roughly 90% of which are singletons. The specimen was CD8+ T cells from peripheral blood mononuclear cells, collected before pregnancy. The source is a female donor with multiple sclerosis, enrolled in a pregnancy study.

This chain connects TRBV10-2 to TRBJ2-3; D is possibly TRBD2 (6 bases). Germline V lookup: CDR1 WSHSY, CDR2 SAAADI. V was shortened by 10 bases and J by 3 bases, with 11 bases between the two germline ends. CDR3 length: 12 amino acids. CDR3 in DNA: TGCGCCATTGGGGAGGAGACAGATACGCAGTATTTT. Protein sequence: CAIGEETDTQYF.

The genes are TRBV2 and TRBJ2-7, with 7 bases that match TRBD1. This CDR3 is built from 12 residues. Germline values: CDR1 SNHLY, CDR2 FYNNEI. V shed 7 bases, J shed 4 bases, and the junction held 4 bases outside the gene matches. In DNA form, the CDR3 reads TGTGCCAGCATGGACAGGCAATACGAGCAGTACTTC. Translation: CASMDRQYEQYF.

This clone was seen once. The chain links TRBV5-4 to TRBJ2-2, with D unresolved. Trimming pared 0 bases from V and 1 base from J, leaving 4 bases between. The CDR3 covers 14 residues. The germline V gene encodes CDR1 SGHNT and CDR2 YYREEE (reference sequence). The CDR3 nucleotides read TGTGCCAGCAGCTTGGCAGTGAACACCGGGGAGCTGTTTTTT. Amino acids: CASSLAVNTGELFF.

The J gene is TRBJ1-5, the V gene TRBV5-3; 10 bases align to TRBD1. TRBV5-3 is sorted into the ORF group, with uncertain function. The CDR3 contains 15 residues. The ends lost 2 bases at V and 5 bases at J; junction bases unmatched: 4. DNA of the CDR3: TGTGCCAGAAGCTTCCTCGGGACAGGGGATCAGCCCCAGCATTTT. Translating gives CARSFLGTGDQPQHF.

This rearrangement joins TRBV4-1 to TRBJ2-7; 9 bases align to TRBD2. J was trimmed by 1 base and V by 4 bases; bases with no gene match: 2. This CDR3 contains 14 residues. The germline V gene has CDR1 MGHRA and CDR2 YSYEKL. This chain's CDR3 is CASSLAGASYEQYF. As DNA, the CDR3 is TGCGCCAGCAGCCTAGCGGGAGCATCCTACGAGCAGTACTTC.

The chain uses TRBV11-2 and TRBJ2-7; 7 bases line up with TRBD1. Germline V gene lookup returns CDR1 SGHAT and CDR2 FQNNGV. The trim removed 0 bases at V and 0 bases at J, leaving 5 bases unmatched. The length of the CDR3 is 16 residues. CDR3 bases: TGTGCCAGCAGCTTAGATGGGACAGCGAGCTCCTACGAGCAGTACTTC. Translation: CASSLDGTASSYEQYF.

The genes are TRBV19 and TRBJ1-5; tentatively, D is TRBD1 (6 bases). V was cut by 6 bases and J by 2 bases, with 14 bases left in between. CDR1 and CDR2 from the germline V gene are LNHDA and SQIVND (reference sequence). This CDR3 is 15 amino acids long. This chain's CDR3 is CASSTGIVRNQPQHF. The CDR3 bases are TGTGCCAGTAGCACAGGGATTGTTCGCAATCAGCCCCAGCATTTT.

The rearrangement joins TRBV5-1 to TRBJ2-1, with 9 bases matching TRBD1. V gave up 5 bases and J gave up 5 bases; unmatched junction bases: 14. CDR1 is SGHRS, CDR2 YFSETQ, per germline. The CDR3 has 17 residues. The CDR3 DNA reads as TGCGCCAGCAGTTTATACCCGGGACAGGGTCACAACAATGAGCAGTTCTTC. It translates to CASSLYPGQGHNNEQFF. Supplemented by reference TRBV5-1 and TRBJ2-1, the full variable domain reads KAGVTQTPRYLIKTRGQQVTLSCSPISGHRSVSWYQQTPGQGLQFLFEYFSETQRNKGNFPGRFSGRQFSNSRSEMNVSTLELGDSALYLCASSLYPGQGHNNEQFFGPGTRLTVL.

Only one count was recorded for this clone. V gene TRBV10-2 combines with J gene TRBJ1-1; D might be TRBD1 (6 bases). The CDR3 has 15 residues. V lost 3 bases to trimming and J lost 3 bases, with 14 bases between them. Germline CDR1 reads WSHSY; CDR2 reads SAAADI. The DNA for the CDR3 is TGCGCCAGCAGTGACAGGGGCGGGTTGTACACTGAAGCTTTCTTT. This codes for CASSDRGGLYTEAFF.

This clone was counted a few times. This chain uses TRBV6-5 with TRBJ1-4, with a tentative D call TRBD1 (5 bases). Trimming took off 5 bases at V and 12 bases at J, with 22 bases between the two ends. Germline V lookup: CDR1 MNHEY, CDR2 SVGAGI. CDR3 length: 15 amino acids. The CDR3 DNA reads TGTGCCAGCAGTCCCTGGACGGGGGAGGGTTTTGAACTGTTTTTT. It specifies CASSPWTGEGFELFF.

This sequence joins TRBV6-4 and TRBJ2-3, with D tentatively TRBD1 (6 bases). Trimming removed 6 bases at V and 4 bases at J, with 11 bases between. The CDR3 contains 13 residues. Per germline, CDR1 MRHNA and CDR2 SNTAGT. CDR3: CASSDGGADTQYF. Here the CDR3 DNA reads TGTGCCAGCAGCGATGGGGGCGCAGATACGCAGTATTTT.

The J gene is TRBJ2-1, the V gene TRBV19; D is unresolved. This CDR3 spans 15 amino acids. Per germline, CDR1 LNHDA and CDR2 SQIVND (reference sequence). Trimming cost V 3 bases and J 0 bases, with 9 bases left between them. The CDR3 protein is CASSIYPSSYNEQFF. The CDR3 DNA is TGTGCCAGTAGTATCTATCCTAGCTCCTACAATGAGCAGTTCTTC.

The gene calls are TRBV4-1 and TRBJ2-7; possibly TRBD1 for D (6 bases). With 4 bases removed from V and 4 bases from J, the gap between germline ends came to 14 bases. The germline CDR1 and CDR2 sequences are MGHRA and YSYEKL. The CDR3 covers 14 residues. The CDR3 is CASSPRDNFYEQYF. The CDR3 DNA reads TGCGCCAGCAGCCCACGGGACAATTTTTACGAGCAGTACTTC.

The rearrangement uses TRBV29-1 and TRBJ2-1; 9 positions agree with TRBD2. The trim removed 7 bases at V and 10 bases at J, leaving 17 bases unmatched. From germline, CDR1 is SQVTM and CDR2 ANQGSEA. CDR3 length: 15 amino acids. CDR3 bases: TGCAGCGCGGACCCGGGACTAGCAGGTTTAGCGGAGCAGTTCTTC. This sequence encodes CSADPGLAGLAEQFF.

The chain uses TRBV7-9 and TRBJ2-1; possibly TRBD1 for D (5 bases). The V end lost 5 bases, the J end lost 5 bases, and 10 bases lay between the germline ends. Germline V lookup: CDR1 SEHNR, CDR2 FQNEAQ (reference sequence). The CDR3 extends over 13 amino acids. The CDR3 DNA follows: TGTGCCAGCAGCCCGACAGATAACAATGAGCAGTTCTTC. Residues: CASSPTDNNEQFF.

The chain links TRBV7-9 to TRBJ2-7; 9 nucleotides agree with TRBD1. CDR3 length: 13 amino acids. Unmatched junction bases numbered 11, after V lost 5 bases and J lost 12 bases. Germline lookup yields CDR1 SEHNR and CDR2 FQNEAQ (reference sequence). Here the CDR3 reads CASSPGTGSRRYF. CDR3 coding DNA: TGTGCCAGCAGCCCCGGGACAGGGAGTCGTCGGTACTTC.

The chain has TRBV11-2 and TRBJ1-4, with 8 nucleotides matching TRBD1. The V gene end was trimmed by 5 bases and the J gene end by 5 bases; junction bases not matched to a gene: 4. The CDR3 is 14 residues long. Germline V lookup: CDR1 SGHAT, CDR2 FQNNGV. CDR3 sequence: CASSLWTGNEKLFF. CDR3 nucleotides: TGTGCCAGCAGCCTTTGGACAGGGAATGAAAAACTGTTTTTT. Full variable domain (missing parts from reference TRBV11-2 and TRBJ1-4): EAGVAQSPRYKIIEKRQSVAFWCNPISGHATLYWYQQILGQGPKLLIQFQNNGVVDDSQLPKDRFSAERLKGVDSTLKIQPAKLEDSAVYLCASSLWTGNEKLFFGSGTQLSVL.

This clone appeared a few times. V gene TRBV6-5 combines with J gene TRBJ2-7, with 8 bases aligning to TRBD1. Germline V gene lookup returns CDR1 MNHEY and CDR2 SVGAGI. The CDR3 extends over 13 amino acids. V gave up 4 bases and J gave up 3 bases; unmatched junction bases: 2. CDR3 in DNA: TGTGCCAGCAGTTCCGGGACAGGCTACGAGCAGTACTTC. It specifies CASSSGTGYEQYF.